This is a list of T cell receptor beta chains from one sample in a study of blood T cell repertoires in COVID-19. Clones were sequenced by immunoSEQ multiplex PCR, and TCRdb holds only the in-frame ones, with some missing. The sample contains 300,000 to 500,000 clones, roughly 90% of which appear only once. Sequencing input: PBMCs or T cells enriched from blood (not recorded which). These receptors were collected from a woman under 40 with acute COVID-19. Both conserved end residues are part of each CDR3. Each record gives: J gene, V gene, CDR3 protein.

TRBJ1-3,TRBV9,CASSVQGISGNTIYF
TRBJ2-7,TRBV7-9,CASSSQLSTNYEQYF
TRBJ2-2,TRBV10-3,CAISASGGSSGELFF
TRBJ2-7,TRBV4-1,CASSQDSGIAYEQYF
TRBJ2-3,TRBV6-5,CASSYQSSSADTQYF
TRBJ1-4,TRBV15,CATSGQGARSNEKLFF
TRBJ2-7,TRBV11-3,CASSLRTGATYEQYF
TRBJ1-6,TRBV7-2,CASSLGGGKPLHF
TRBJ1-4,TRBV6-5,CASSSGTVNEKLFF
TRBJ2-1,TRBV6-2/TRBV6-3,CASSYSEGAAYNEQFF
TRBJ2-7,TRBV6-5,CASRRQAPSSYEQYF
TRBJ1-2,TRBV6-5,CASSDEGAVSYGYTF
TRBJ1-3,TRBV7-6,CASSPIANSGNTIYF
TRBJ1-2,TRBV3-1/TRBV3-2,CASSRGPQGAGGYTF
TRBJ2-3,TRBV27,CASSLQASGTDTQYF
TRBJ1-3,TRBV30,CAWSVGTGRDTIYF
TRBJ1-1,TRBV6-5,CASRGTGDVTEAFF
TRBJ2-1,TRBV7-8,CASRHSVQRGYNEQFF
TRBJ2-2,TRBV5-4,CATQPGNTGELFF
TRBJ2-1,TRBV7-2,CASSYTGFNEQFF
TRBJ1-5,TRBV19,CASEGGWGGQPQHF
TRBJ1-1,TRBV19,CASKSRGETGALNTEAFF
TRBJ2-1,TRBV9,CASSVVTGIGNEQFF
TRBJ1-3,TRBV11-2,CASSFLTGDSGNTIYF
TRBJ1-3,TRBV2,CASSRTRSGNTIYF
TRBJ2-1,TRBV9,CASSVSGPSYNEQFF
TRBJ2-7,TRBV5-5,CASSPGQGLGEQYF
TRBJ1-1,TRBV18,CASSQVTGANLNTEAFF